These T cell receptor beta chains were read from a single sample in a study of blood T cell repertoires in COVID-19. Only in-frame clones appear in the TCRdb table, and some are missing; sequencing was by immunoSEQ multiplex PCR. The table shows about 330,000 clones, with around 87% occurring only once. What was sequenced was peripheral blood. Receptors were obtained from a woman between 50 and 59 years old with active or convalescent COVID-19. Both conserved end residues are part of each CDR3. D genes are given only for firm matches. Size tells how often a clone was seen (once, few, many) or the class of an expanded clone, and some rows leave it out.

length,J,size,V,D,CDR3,DNA
14,TRBJ1-1,NA,TRBV5-1,NA,CASRGREMNTEAFF,TGCGCCAGCAGGGGGCGGGAGATGAACACTGAAGCTTTCTTT
14,TRBJ1-1,NA,TRBV28,NA,CASSLLQTNTEAFF,TGTGCCAGCAGTTTATTGCAGACAAACACTGAAGCTTTCTTT
17,TRBJ1-4,NA,TRBV5-1,TRBD1,CASSSGTGFYGDEKLFF,TGCGCCAGCAGCTCCGGGACAGGGTTTTATGGGGATGAAAAACTGTTTTTT
14,TRBJ1-3,NA,TRBV3-1/TRBV3-2,NA,CASSQAGSGNTIYF,TGTGCCAGCAGCCAGGCGGGCTCTGGAAACACCATATATTTT
16,TRBJ2-1,NA,TRBV19,NA,CASSPLKGVSYNEQFF,TGTGCCAGTAGCCCTCTGAAGGGGGTCTCCTACAATGAGCAGTTCTTC
14,TRBJ1-2,NA,TRBV6-5,TRBD1,CASRNDRADYGYTF,TGTGCCAGCAGAAACGACAGGGCGGACTATGGCTACACCTTC
17,TRBJ1-3,NA,TRBV5-1,NA,CASSPGHQVPSGNTIYF,TGCGCCAGCAGCCCAGGACACCAGGTTCCCTCTGGAAACACCATATATTTT
15,TRBJ1-6,NA,TRBV6-1,NA,CASSDGLKFNSPLHF,TGTGCCAGCAGTGACGGTTTAAAGTTCAATTCACCCCTCCACTTT
13,TRBJ1-5,once,TRBV7-8,NA,CASAQGSNQPQHF,TGTGCCAGCGCCCAGGGATCCAATCAGCCCCAGCATTTT
19,TRBJ2-5,NA,TRBV28,NA,CASSLAKTTGWGYQETQYF,TGTGCCAGCAGTTTAGCAAAAACCACAGGGTGGGGATACCAAGAGACCCAGTACTTC
14,TRBJ1-1,NA,TRBV9,TRBD1,CASSGGDRGVEAFF,TGTGCCAGCAGCGGAGGGGACAGGGGAGTAGAAGCTTTCTTT
16,TRBJ1-2,NA,TRBV18,TRBD1,CASSPRQGQVDYGYTF,TGTGCCAGCTCACCACGACAGGGGCAGGTCGACTATGGCTACACCTTC
15,TRBJ2-7,NA,TRBV5-6,NA,CASSLLPVSSYEQYF,TGTGCCAGCAGCTTGCTACCGGTAAGCTCCTACGAGCAGTACTTC
14,TRBJ2-7,NA,TRBV28,NA,CASSFWRGSYEQYF,TGTGCCAGCAGTTTTTGGCGCGGTTCCTACGAGCAGTACTTC
16,TRBJ1-1,NA,TRBV4-1,TRBD1,CASSQVGQGAPTEAFF,TGCGCCAGCAGCCAAGTAGGCCAGGGGGCCCCCACTGAAGCTTTCTTT
20,TRBJ2-5,NA,TRBV18,TRBD2,CASSPRPGTSGGIPQETQYF,TGTGCCAGCTCACCACGGCCCGGGACTAGCGGGGGGATTCCTCAAGAGACCCAGTACTTC
15,TRBJ1-6,NA,TRBV18,NA,CASSPIQGDNSPLHF,TGTGCCAGCTCACCCATACAGGGAGATAATTCACCCCTCCACTTT
15,TRBJ2-5,NA,TRBV6-5,NA,CASRMGTAGQETQYF,TGTGCCAGCAGGATGGGTACGGCCGGGCAAGAGACCCAGTACTTC
13,TRBJ2-3,NA,TRBV7-9,NA,CASSWRDADTQYF,TGTGCCAGCAGCTGGCGGGACGCAGATACGCAGTATTTT
13,TRBJ2-5,NA,TRBV28,TRBD1,CASSSGQQETQYF,TGTGCCAGCAGCTCGGGACAGCAAGAGACCCAGTACTTC
11,TRBJ1-1,NA,TRBV3-1/TRBV3-2,NA,CASSHAGEAFF,TGTGCCAGCAGCCATGCCGGGGAGGCTTTCTTT
13,TRBJ2-5,NA,TRBV7-3,TRBD2,CASSLTSMETQYF,TGTGCCAGCAGCTTGACTAGCATGGAGACCCAGTACTTC
15,TRBJ1-5,NA,TRBV6-1,TRBD1,CASSETQGSNQPQHF,TGTGCCAGCAGTGAGACACAGGGGTCCAATCAGCCCCAGCATTTT
16,TRBJ2-7,NA,TRBV18,NA,CASSPPGSIASYEQYF,TGTGCCAGCTCACCCCCGGGGTCAATAGCATCCTACGAGCAGTACTTC
14,TRBJ1-3,NA,TRBV5-4,NA,CASSLAGSGNTIYF,TGTGCCAGCAGCTTGGCGGGGTCTGGAAACACCATATATTTT
14,TRBJ1-5,few,TRBV6-1,NA,CASSEAGGVRTQHF,TGTGCCAGCAGTGAAGCCGGGGGAGTAAGGACCCAGCATTTT
16,TRBJ1-1,few,TRBV18,NA,CASSLHEGLLNTEAFF,TGTGCCAGCTCCCTCCACGAGGGTCTCCTGAACACTGAAGCTTTCTTT
15,TRBJ2-7,NA,TRBV18,TRBD2,CASSPSGGLRYEQYF,TGTGCCAGCTCACCGAGCGGGGGATTACGCTACGAGCAGTACTTC
13,TRBJ1-2,NA,TRBV30,NA,CAWGGAGAVGYTF,TGTGCCTGGGGAGGGGCGGGGGCAGTTGGCTACACCTTC
16,TRBJ2-7,NA,TRBV28,TRBD1,CASSFPLRDRSYEQYF,TGTGCCAGCAGTTTTCCTCTGAGGGACAGGTCCTACGAGCAGTACTTC
13,TRBJ1-2,few,TRBV12-3/TRBV12-4,TRBD1,CASSPDRNYGYTF,TGTGCCAGCAGTCCGGACAGGAACTATGGCTACACCTTC
14,TRBJ2-1,NA,TRBV9,TRBD2,CASSVGGGANEQFF,TGTGCCAGCAGCGTTGGCGGGGGGGCTAATGAGCAGTTCTTC
15,TRBJ1-6,few,TRBV5-4,TRBD1,CASSWGQGENSPLHF,TGTGCCAGCAGCTGGGGACAGGGGGAGAATTCACCCCTCCACTTT
15,TRBJ1-5,NA,TRBV19,NA,CASSIWSGSNQPQHF,TGTGCCAGTAGTATCTGGTCGGGTAGCAATCAGCCCCAGCATTTT
16,TRBJ1-6,NA,TRBV7-2,NA,CASSSKAGLNNSPLHF,TGTGCCAGCAGCTCCAAGGCAGGGCTTAATAATTCACCCCTCCACTTT
19,TRBJ2-3,NA,TRBV5-4,TRBD2,CASSLGVLPLATSTDTQYF,TGTGCCAGCAGCCTTGGGGTTCTTCCACTAGCGACTAGCACAGATACGCAGTATTTT
13,TRBJ1-3,NA,TRBV28,NA,CASEGLTGNTIYF,TGTGCCAGCGAGGGTTTGACAGGAAACACCATATATTTT
19,TRBJ2-3,NA,TRBV5-1,TRBD2,CASSSSGTSGDLHTDTQYF,TGCGCCAGCAGCTCTTCCGGGACTAGCGGGGACCTACACACAGATACGCAGTATTTT
13,TRBJ2-7,once,TRBV6-5,NA,CASSLDRSYEQYF,TGTGCCAGCAGCCTTGACAGGTCCTACGAGCAGTACTTC
11,TRBJ2-7,NA,TRBV20-1,NA,CSARAGTQQYF,TGCAGTGCTAGGGCAGGGACACAGCAGTACTTC
16,TRBJ1-5,NA,TRBV19,NA,CASSIPVRVGDQPQHF,TGTGCCAGTAGTATCCCCGTCAGGGTAGGGGATCAGCCCCAGCATTTT
16,TRBJ2-2,NA,TRBV27,NA,CASSLALAGYTGELFF,TGTGCCAGCAGTTTAGCCCTAGCCGGGTACACCGGGGAGCTGTTTTTT
16,TRBJ1-1,NA,TRBV5-1,NA,CASSSGGGIWDTEAFF,TGCGCCAGCAGCTCGGGAGGTGGGATCTGGGACACTGAAGCTTTCTTT
14,TRBJ2-7,NA,TRBV3-1/TRBV3-2,NA,CASSQDPGFSEQYF,TGTGCCAGCAGCCAAGATCCCGGGTTCTCCGAGCAGTACTTC
13,TRBJ1-5,NA,TRBV5-4,TRBD1,CASSLDRGGPQHF,TGTGCCAGCAGCTTGGACAGGGGGGGACCCCAGCATTTT
16,TRBJ2-3,NA,TRBV2,NA,CASRPGIQVFTDTQYF,TGTGCCAGCAGGCCCGGAATCCAGGTATTCACAGATACGCAGTATTTT
16,TRBJ1-2,NA,TRBV5-4,NA,CASSLVTGSTNYGYTF,TGTGCCAGCAGCTTGGTCACAGGGTCGACTAACTATGGCTACACCTTC
14,TRBJ1-4,NA,TRBV19,TRBD1,CASRRQGMREKLFF,TGTGCCAGTAGACGACAGGGGATGCGTGAAAAACTGTTTTTT
11,TRBJ2-7,few,TRBV2,NA,CASSEGQEQYF,TGTGCCAGCAGTGAGGGGCAAGAGCAGTACTTC
16,TRBJ1-4,NA,TRBV19,NA,CASSGRDPVVNEKLFF,TGTGCCAGTAGTGGCAGGGATCCAGTGGTTAATGAAAAACTGTTTTTT
13,TRBJ1-2,NA,TRBV18,NA,CASSPGGNYGYTF,TGTGCCAGCTCACCAGGGGGCAACTATGGCTACACCTTC
15,TRBJ2-3,NA,TRBV5-1,TRBD1,CASRPTGVSTDTQYF,TGCGCCAGCAGGCCTACAGGGGTCAGCACAGATACGCAGTATTTT
13,TRBJ2-2,once,TRBV12-5,NA,CASGSPITGELFF,TGTGCTAGTGGTTCCCCAATTACCGGGGAGCTGTTTTTT
14,TRBJ1-5,once,TRBV2,NA,CASSEGRGNQPQHF,TGTGCCAGCAGTGAAGGGAGGGGAAATCAGCCCCAGCATTTT
16,TRBJ2-7,once,TRBV28,NA,CASRQASSRVGYEQYF,TGTGCCAGCAGGCAAGCTAGCTCAAGGGTTGGTTACGAGCAGTACTTC
14,TRBJ1-2,NA,TRBV30,TRBD1,CAWSDGTDNYGYTF,TGTGCCTGGAGTGACGGGACAGATAACTATGGCTACACCTTC